A selection of T cell receptor beta chains follows, all from one sample in a study of T cell repertoires in cytomegalovirus infection. Their specific antigens are unknown. TCRdb re-called the reads with MiXCR, one entry per CDR3 protein. The data hold around 78,000 distinct CDR3 sequences, with more than 20% observed a single time. Sequences were derived from CD8+ T cells from cultured PBMCs, sampled from culture after CMV antigen stimulation. The receptors were gathered from a human donor in good health (CMV status not recorded). Some clones in this sample may be carry-over from other donors' samples. Both conserved end residues are trimmed from each CDR3. A D gene is named only where the DNA matches it firmly. Some rows mark clone size as missing; the rest say once, few, many or name a class of expanded clone.

14	TRBJ2-7	-	TRBV14	TRBD1	ASSQDRGLFPYEQY
13	TRBJ2-3	-	TRBV4-3	-	ASSQDPSTTNTQY
12	TRBJ1-1	many	TRBV7-9	-	ASSPTDLNTEAF
13	TRBJ1-6	few	TRBV20-1	-	SARVGSSYNSPLH
12	TRBJ2-2	-	TRBV19	-	ASILGSNTGELF
15	TRBJ1-1	many	TRBV7-9	TRBD1	ASSPRQGGGWNTEAF
13	TRBJ2-1	-	TRBV7-3	-	ASSLEVLGDNEQF
13	TRBJ2-2	many	TRBV12-3/TRBV12-4	TRBD1	ASSVRGLLTGELF
11	TRBJ1-1	few	TRBV6-6	-	ASSPVGNTEAF
15	TRBJ2-2	few	TRBV7-7	-	ASSSRPGAASTGELF
15	TRBJ2-7	-	TRBV7-9	TRBD2	ASSLFPSGTSSYEQY
12	TRBJ2-1	-	TRBV7-9	-	ASSIGTDLGEQF
17	TRBJ2-5	-	TRBV9	TRBD1	ASSAEGTGGQGGIETQY
10	TRBJ1-2	many	TRBV6-5	-	ASSYVGAGYT
12	TRBJ2-7	-	TRBV28	TRBD1	ASSWSGGSHEQY
13	TRBJ2-2	many	TRBV7-9	-	ASSFSGSNTGELF
13	TRBJ2-7	-	TRBV27	TRBD2	ASSTIAGGLYEQY